The clone carrying this TCR beta chain was picked up many times. What it binds is unknown. This CDR3 region has 15 residues. Germline loops: CDR1 MNHNS, CDR2 SASEGT. V was pared by 4 bases and J by 3 bases, with 5 bases of the junction left unmatched. The source of the sample is a study of response to subunit inactivated influenza vaccine. Whole-study findings and limits: Authors suggested each seasonal influenza vaccination recruits few new T cells.

MiXCR, applied by TCRdb to the RT-PCR reads, yields one record per CDR3 protein. Of 490,000 or so distinct CDR3 sequences listed, approximately 7.6% were seen once; the top ten hold over 10%. The TCR comes from a man aged 45 to 75 who received an inactivated influenza vaccine. Material: PBMCs from blood, obtained less than 25 months after vaccination. V usage is TRBV6-1 and J usage is TRBJ2-7; 11 bases are a match to TRBD2. In DNA, the CDR3 is TGTGCCAGCAGTGGGAAGGGACTAGCGGACTACGAGCAGTACTTC. It codes for CASSGKGLADYEQYF.